A selection of T cell receptor beta chains follows, all from one sample in a study of early T cells in non-severe SARS-CoV-2 infection. TCRdb reanalysed the 5' RACE reads using MiXCR and keeps one entry per CDR3 protein. The table records 30,000 to 40,000 distinct CDR3 sequences, nearly 6% of them present only once. Sequencing was carried out using whole blood. These TCRs come from an adult who was a healthcare worker with PCR-confirmed SARS-CoV-2 infection or an uninfected control (not recorded which). The CDR3 runs from the conserved cysteine through the conserved F or W. Each record gives: D gene, J gene, clone size, V gene, CDR3 DNA, CDR3 protein. The D gene is left open where the match is weak. Expanded clones get a size class; other rows say once, few or many, or leave the size out.

d_call: NA; j_call: TRBJ1-5; clone_size: few; v_call: TRBV18; cdr3_nt: TGTGCCAGCTCACCAGGGGGGAGCAATCAGCCCCAGCATTTT; cdr3_aa: CASSPGGSNQPQHF
d_call: NA; j_call: TRBJ2-3; clone_size: many; v_call: TRBV14; cdr3_nt: TGTGCCAGCAGCCAAGGACGGCACACAGATACGCAGTATTTT; cdr3_aa: CASSQGRHTDTQYF
d_call: NA; j_call: TRBJ2-3; clone_size: NA; v_call: TRBV7-2; cdr3_nt: TGTGCCAGCAGCTACTTCTCTTCAGCGGAGGGGGATACGCAGTATTTT; cdr3_aa: CASSYFSSAEGDTQYF
d_call: TRBD2; j_call: TRBJ2-1; clone_size: NA; v_call: TRBV4-1; cdr3_nt: TGCGCCAGCAGCCAAGTAGCGGGATCCTACAATGAGCAGTTCTTC; cdr3_aa: CASSQVAGSYNEQFF
d_call: NA; j_call: TRBJ2-1; clone_size: many; v_call: TRBV12-3/TRBV12-4; cdr3_nt: TGTGCCAGCAGTGACAGGGGAGGAGGTCGGGGGGTTGAGCAGTTCTTC; cdr3_aa: CASSDRGGGRGVEQFF
d_call: NA; j_call: TRBJ2-1; clone_size: many; v_call: TRBV5-1; cdr3_nt: TGCGCCAGCAGCTACCGCGAGGTAGCTCCGAGCAATGAGCAGTTCTTC; cdr3_aa: CASSYREVAPSNEQFF
d_call: NA; j_call: TRBJ1-3; clone_size: many; v_call: TRBV30; cdr3_nt: TGTGCCTGGGACGCAAACTCTGGAAACACCATATATTTT; cdr3_aa: CAWDANSGNTIYF
d_call: NA; j_call: TRBJ1-1; clone_size: many; v_call: TRBV9; cdr3_nt: TGTGCCAGCAGCGTAGAAGGGGGTAACACTGAAGCTTTCTTT; cdr3_aa: CASSVEGGNTEAFF
d_call: NA; j_call: TRBJ2-1; clone_size: many; v_call: TRBV20-1; cdr3_nt: TGCAGTGCGCCGAAACCTCCTAGCTCCTACAATGAGCAGTTCTTC; cdr3_aa: CSAPKPPSSYNEQFF
d_call: NA; j_call: TRBJ2-5; clone_size: many; v_call: TRBV2; cdr3_nt: TGTGCCAGCCGGTTTTCTGATTTCGGAGAGACCCAGTACTTC; cdr3_aa: CASRFSDFGETQYF
d_call: NA; j_call: TRBJ2-6; clone_size: many; v_call: TRBV24-1; cdr3_nt: TGTGCCACCAGAAATGGGGCCAACGTCCTGACTTTC; cdr3_aa: CATRNGANVLTF
d_call: TRBD2; j_call: TRBJ2-2; clone_size: NA; v_call: TRBV6-1; cdr3_nt: TGTGCCAGCGTGCTAGCGGGGGCCGCGAACACCGGGGAGCTGTTTTTT; cdr3_aa: CASVLAGAANTGELFF
d_call: NA; j_call: TRBJ2-3; clone_size: NA; v_call: TRBV27; cdr3_nt: TGTGCCAGCAGTTTTGGGGCAGATACGCAGTATTTT; cdr3_aa: CASSFGADTQYF
d_call: TRBD1; j_call: TRBJ2-7; clone_size: NA; v_call: TRBV27; cdr3_nt: TGTGCCAGCAGTCCCTTGGACAGGGTCGGCGAGCAGTACTTC; cdr3_aa: CASSPLDRVGEQYF
d_call: NA; j_call: TRBJ1-3; clone_size: many; v_call: TRBV18; cdr3_nt: TGTGCCAGCTCACCAGTTGACAGAAGTGGAAACACCATATATTTT; cdr3_aa: CASSPVDRSGNTIYF
d_call: NA; j_call: TRBJ2-7; clone_size: NA; v_call: TRBV7-2; cdr3_nt: TGTGCCAGCAGCCCGGTCAGCGGAGGCTCCTACGAGCAGTACTTC; cdr3_aa: CASSPVSGGSYEQYF
d_call: NA; j_call: TRBJ2-2; clone_size: NA; v_call: TRBV2; cdr3_nt: TGTGCCAGCAGTGAAGCGGGGGCTATCACCGGGGAGCTGTTTTTT; cdr3_aa: CASSEAGAITGELFF
d_call: NA; j_call: TRBJ2-2; clone_size: NA; v_call: TRBV7-3; cdr3_nt: TGTGCCAGCAGCTTAGACCCAGCCGGGGAGCTGTTTTTT; cdr3_aa: CASSLDPAGELFF
d_call: NA; j_call: TRBJ2-5; clone_size: few; v_call: TRBV7-2; cdr3_nt: TGTGCCAGCAGCCTCGGGTGCCTAGAGACCCAGTACTTC; cdr3_aa: CASSLGCLETQYF
d_call: TRBD2; j_call: TRBJ2-1; clone_size: many; v_call: TRBV18; cdr3_nt: TGTGCCAGCTCACCGGGAGCTAGCGGTAGCAATGAGCAGTTCTTC; cdr3_aa: CASSPGASGSNEQFF
d_call: NA; j_call: TRBJ2-1; clone_size: many; v_call: TRBV20-1; cdr3_nt: TGCAGTGCTAGAGTGGTCGCGGGACACGGGAGCTCCTACAATGAGCAGTTCTTC; cdr3_aa: CSARVVAGHGSSYNEQFF
d_call: NA; j_call: TRBJ2-7; clone_size: many; v_call: TRBV5-1; cdr3_nt: TGCGCCAGCAGACAAGGGAGTGCCTACGAGCAGTACTTC; cdr3_aa: CASRQGSAYEQYF
d_call: TRBD2; j_call: TRBJ2-5; clone_size: many; v_call: TRBV20-1; cdr3_nt: TGCAGTGCTATCGGGGGGCAAGAGACCCAGTACTTC; cdr3_aa: CSAIGGQETQYF
d_call: NA; j_call: TRBJ2-7; clone_size: many; v_call: TRBV7-6; cdr3_nt: TGTGCCAGCAGCCCACCCCAGGGCTACGAGCAGTACTTC; cdr3_aa: CASSPPQGYEQYF
d_call: NA; j_call: TRBJ2-4; clone_size: NA; v_call: TRBV29-1; cdr3_nt: TGCAGCGTTTACGTGGGGCACGGCAAAAACATTCAGTACTTC; cdr3_aa: CSVYVGHGKNIQYF
d_call: NA; j_call: TRBJ2-7; clone_size: NA; v_call: TRBV7-6; cdr3_nt: TGTGCCAGCAGCCTTGGTGAGCAGTACTTC; cdr3_aa: CASSLGEQYF
d_call: NA; j_call: TRBJ2-1; clone_size: many; v_call: TRBV29-1; cdr3_nt: TGCAGCGTCGAACGAGGACGACAGTTCTTC; cdr3_aa: CSVERGRQFF
d_call: TRBD1; j_call: TRBJ1-1; clone_size: many; v_call: TRBV3-1; cdr3_nt: TGTGCCAGCAGCCAGGTTCAGGGGGGGAACACTGAAGCTTTCTTT; cdr3_aa: CASSQVQGGNTEAFF
d_call: NA; j_call: TRBJ1-1; clone_size: many; v_call: TRBV20-1; cdr3_nt: TGCAGTGCTAGTGGCGTGGGACAGAACACTGAAGCTTTCTTT; cdr3_aa: CSASGVGQNTEAFF
d_call: NA; j_call: TRBJ2-1; clone_size: many; v_call: TRBV5-4; cdr3_nt: TGTGCCAGCAGCTTCATCTCGGTGGGGTACAATGAGCAGTTCTTC; cdr3_aa: CASSFISVGYNEQFF
d_call: NA; j_call: TRBJ1-5; clone_size: many; v_call: TRBV4-2; cdr3_nt: TGTGCCAGCAGCCAAGATGGGGACAGCAATCAGCCCCAGCATTTT; cdr3_aa: CASSQDGDSNQPQHF